This T cell receptor (beta chain) was documented in a study of blood T cell repertoires in COVID-19. Sequencing used immunoSEQ multiplex PCR; TCRdb keeps in-frame clones, though not all of them. This sample has about 340,000 clones, with more than 85% found just once. The CDR3 covers 13 residues. Trimming took 6 bases from V and 6 from J; bases not matched to a gene: 6. Participants' reported clinical history set cohort assignment. The TCR comes from a woman in her twenties or thirties who had recovered from COVID-19. The source material was PBMCs or T cells enriched from blood (not recorded which). This rearrangement joins TRBV12-3 or TRBV12-4 to TRBJ1-2; 8 bases are a match to TRBD1. DNA for the CDR3: TGTGCCAGCAGACAGGGGGAATTCGATGGCTACACCTTC. Amino acids: CASRQGEFDGYTF.